These 30 T cell receptor beta chains were sequenced from one sample in a study of T cells after yellow fever vaccination. From the 5' RACE reads, TCRdb called clonotypes with MiXCR, one entry per CDR3 protein. Of 250,000 or so distinct CDR3 sequences listed, about 3.5% are singletons. Sequencing was performed on PBMCs, taken 15 days after the yellow fever booster vaccination. Receptors were obtained from a man younger than 35 who received the YFV17D yellow fever vaccine.

This clonotype showed up many times. V usage is TRBV6-2 or TRBV6-3 and J usage is TRBJ2-3, with 10 bases matching TRBD2. This CDR3 has 15 amino acids. The junction had 5 bases not matched to a gene; V was cut back by 6 bases and J by 2 bases. From germline, CDR1 is MNHEY and CDR2 SVGEGT. CDR3 sequence reads: CASRASGGPTDTQYF. The CDR3 nucleotides read TGTGCCAGCAGGGCTAGCGGGGGCCCCACAGATACGCAGTATTTT.

This clonotype was recorded many times. The chain is built from TRBV27 and TRBJ1-5, with 7 bases fitting TRBD1. The junction had 9 bases not matched to a gene; V was cut back by 8 bases and J by 5 bases. This CDR3 region has 14 residues. The germline V gene encodes CDR1 MNHEY and CDR2 SMNVEV (reference sequence). The CDR3 nucleotides read TGTGCCAGCGCAGGGGGAGCGGGATATCAGCCCCAGCATTTT. This encodes CASAGGAGYQPQHF.

This clonotype has ten or more counts. This chain joins TRBV5-1 and TRBJ2-5; TRBD1 or TRBD2 may be the D gene (7 bases each). The CDR3 runs to 15 residues. Germline CDR1 is SGHRS and CDR2 is YFSETQ. The V end lost 4 bases, the J end lost 4 bases, and 17 bases lay between the germline ends. The CDR3, as DNA: TGCGCCAGCAGCCGAAGGTCAGGGGGGGGAGAGACCCAGTACTTC. Translating gives CASSRRSGGGETQYF.

This clonotype was counted at least ten times. The rearrangement links TRBV20-1 to TRBJ2-1; no definite D call. CDR3 length: 13 residues. CDR1 and CDR2 (germline): DFQATT, SNEGSKA (reference sequence). V lost 3 bases and J 0 bases, leaving 6 bases between the germline ends. The CDR3 here is CSARPISYNEQFF. The DNA of the CDR3 is TGCAGTGCTAGGCCTATCTCCTACAATGAGCAGTTCTTC.

This clonotype was counted ten times or more. This sequence joins TRBV6-2 or TRBV6-3 and TRBJ2-5, with D perhaps TRBD1 (6 bases). CDR3 size: 13 residues. CDR1 is MNHEY, CDR2 SVGEGT, per germline. The CDR3 sequence is CATRPGAHETQYF. CDR3 nucleotides: TGTGCAACCCGTCCAGGGGCTCACGAGACCCAGTACTTC.

This clonotype was observed at least ten times. V usage is TRBV5-1 and J usage is TRBJ1-2, with unresolved D. CDR3 length: 12 residues. Germline V lookup: CDR1 SGHRS, CDR2 YFSETQ. Trimming shortened V by 0 bases and J by 5 bases, and 5 bases separated the two germline ends. The CDR3 DNA sequence: TGCGCCAGCAGCTTGGAAAGATATGGCTACACCTTC. Amino acid sequence: CASSLERYGYTF.

This clonotype showed up many times. This chain connects TRBV7-2 to TRBJ2-3, with unresolved D. The CDR3 sequence is 15 residues long. The V end was cut by 0 bases, the J end by 2 bases, with 9 bases between. Germline-derived CDR1 and CDR2 are SGHTA and FQGNSA. The CDR3 protein is CASSLAYLYTDTQYF. In nucleotides, the CDR3 is TGTGCCAGCAGCTTAGCATATTTATACACAGATACGCAGTATTTT.

There are many counts of this clonotype. This chain connects TRBV6-4 to TRBJ2-3; 8 bases fit TRBD2. The CDR3 contains 14 residues. From germline, CDR1 is MRHNA and CDR2 SNTAGT. Losses at the gene ends were 2 bases for V and 2 bases for J; bases not matched to a gene: 0. CDR3 nucleotide sequence: TGTGCCAGCAGTGACGGACTAGCCACAGATACGCAGTATTTT. Amino acid sequence: CASSDGLATDTQYF.

This clonotype was recorded at least ten times. The chain couples TRBV2 to TRBJ1-5, with a tentative D call TRBD1 (5 bases). This CDR3 comprises 13 residues. The V gene's germline CDR1 is SNHLY and CDR2 FYNNEI. Trimming left V 4 bases short and J 7 bases short, with 11 bases between. CDR3 nucleotide sequence: TGTGCCAGCAGTGGGATGGGGGGGCAGCCCCAGCATTTT. Translating gives CASSGMGGQPQHF.

This clonotype came up many times. The chain joins TRBV7-2 to TRBJ1-1; no firm D call. CDR1 and CDR2 from the germline V gene are SGHTA and FQGNSA. The length of the CDR3 is 17 residues. Deletions cut 3 bases from V and 0 bases from J, with 17 bases between. CDR3 coding DNA: TGTGCCAGCAGCTTGGGCGCGGGGAGGCCACTGAACACTGAAGCTTTCTTT. This gives the protein CASSLGAGRPLNTEAFF.

This clonotype was found many times. This chain joins TRBV5-1 and TRBJ2-7, with 7 nucleotides matching TRBD1. Germline V gene data show CDR1 as SGHRS and CDR2 as YFSETQ. This CDR3 region has 14 residues. J was trimmed by 3 bases and V by 0 bases; bases with no gene match: 3. The CDR3 loop is CASSLGTGNYEQYV. DNA for the CDR3: TGCGCCAGCAGCTTGGGGACAGGAAACTACGAGCAGTACGTC.

This clonotype was seen many times. The rearrangement joins TRBV7-7 to TRBJ2-1, with 7 bases aligning to TRBD1. Germline CDR1 and CDR2: SSHAT and FNYEAQ (reference sequence). V lost 5 bases to trimming and J lost 4 bases; unmatched junction nucleotides: 8. This CDR3 contains 15 residues. CDR3 region: CASSPVGTEYNEQFF. CDR3 nucleotide sequence: TGTGCCAGCAGCCCAGTCGGGACAGAGTACAATGAGCAGTTCTTC.

This clonotype has a handful of counts. The rearrangement links TRBV7-6 to TRBJ1-6, with 7 nucleotides matching TRBD1. The CDR3 sequence is 15 residues long. Germline-derived CDR1 and CDR2 are SGHVS and FNYEAQ. V gave up 1 base and J gave up 7 bases; unmatched junction bases: 4. The CDR3 sequence is CASSLGRQGNSPLHF. The CDR3, as DNA: TGTGCCAGCAGCTTAGGCAGACAGGGCAATTCACCCCTCCACTTT. Full variable domain (remainder filled in from reference TRBV7-6 and TRBJ1-6): GAGVSQSPRYKVTKRGQDVALRCDPISGHVSLYWYRQALGQGPEFLTYFNYEAQQDKSGLPNDRFSAERPEGSISTLTIQRTEQRDSAMYRCASSLGRQGNSPLHFGNGTRLTVT.

This chain connects TRBV4-3 to TRBJ2-5, with D perhaps assigned TRBD1 or TRBD2 (5 bases each). V gave up 0 bases and J gave up 5 bases, with 13 bases separating them. Germline V gene sequence: CDR1 LGHNA, CDR2 YSLEER. CDR3 length equals 15 residues. The CDR3 DNA follows: TGCGCCAGCAGCCAAGATCGGGACGGAACGGAGACCCAGTACTTC. This encodes CASSQDRDGTETQYF.

In its sample, this clonotype was seen many times. The chain joins TRBV27 to TRBJ2-7; 7 bases are a match to TRBD2. This CDR3 is built from 14 residues. From germline, CDR1 is MNHEY and CDR2 SMNVEV (reference sequence). With V trimmed by 7 bases and J by 3 bases, 9 bases remained unmatched. DNA for the CDR3: TGTGCCAGCACGGTTAGCGGGTACCACTACGAGCAGTACTTC. Protein: CASTVSGYHYEQYF.

This clonotype was seen repeatedly, ten times or more. The chain links TRBV7-9 to TRBJ2-7; perhaps TRBD1 as D (6 bases). CDR3 length equals 15 residues. Germline CDR1 reads SEHNR; CDR2 reads FQNEAQ (reference sequence). Trimming stripped 5 bases from V and 5 bases from J, with 19 bases between. CDR3 DNA: TGTGCCAGCAGCCTAATCGGGGACATCTTTCACGAGCAGTACGTC. This encodes CASSLIGDIFHEQYV.

This clonotype was picked up many times. The chain recombines TRBV6-6 with TRBJ1-5, with 7 bases matching TRBD1. Germline V CDR1 and CDR2: MNHNY, SVGAGI (reference sequence). The CDR3 sequence is 17 residues long. Losses at the gene ends were 6 bases for V and 0 bases for J; bases not matched to a gene: 11. CDR3 sequence reads: CASSHQGVGGSNQPQHF. CDR3 DNA: TGTGCCAGCAGCCACCAGGGGGTGGGGGGTAGCAATCAGCCCCAGCATTTT.

This clonotype was counted many times. CDR3 sequence: CASSPRSRVGQETQYF. The CDR3 DNA sequence: TGTGCCAGCAGCCCTCGTAGTAGGGTGGGCCAAGAGACCCAGTACTTC. V and J are TRBV7-3 and TRBJ2-5; no reliable D call. CDR1 and CDR2 (germline): SGHTA, FQGTGA. The length of the CDR3 is 16 residues. V lost 5 bases to trimming and J lost 1 base, with 17 bases between them.

This clonotype was counted many times. The chain recombines TRBV5-1 with TRBJ2-5; weak D call: TRBD2 (5 bases). Germline loops: CDR1 SGHRS, CDR2 YFSETQ. This CDR3 region has 16 residues. Between the trimmed V and J ends, which lost 2 bases and 5 bases, there was a span of 19 bases. DNA of the CDR3: TGCGCCAGCAGCTTCCTCGCTGTGAGGGCAGAGGAGACCCAGTACTTC. It is translated as CASSFLAVRAEETQYF.

The chain employs TRBV5-4 and TRBJ2-1; D unclear. CDR1 is SGHNT, CDR2 YYREEE, per germline (reference sequence). This CDR3 contains 15 residues. V was cut by 3 bases and J by 2 bases, with 12 bases left in between. In DNA form, the CDR3 reads TGTGCCAGCAGCTATTTACCGTTAACCTACAATGAGCAGTTCTTC. Encoded protein: CASSYLPLTYNEQFF.

This clonotype was seen at least ten times. This sequence joins TRBV6-2 or TRBV6-3 and TRBJ1-2, with 7 bases aligning to TRBD1. The CDR3 extends over 14 amino acids. V shed 5 bases, J shed 2 bases, and the junction held 5 bases outside the gene matches. CDR1 is MNHEY, CDR2 SVGEGT, per germline. DNA of the CDR3: TGTGCCAGCAGTAAGACCAGGGGGAACTATGGCTACACCTTC. Encoded protein: CASSKTRGNYGYTF.

This clonotype showed up many times. This chain uses TRBV28 with TRBJ2-7; TRBD1 matches at 12 bases. Germline CDR1 is MDHEN and CDR2 is SYDVKM. This CDR3 has 15 amino acids. V shed 5 bases, J shed 7 bases, and the junction held 9 bases outside the gene matches. The DNA for the CDR3 is TGTGCCAGCAGTGCTCCGGGACAGGGGGCAGGGGAGCAGTACGTC. The encoded protein is CASSAPGQGAGEQYV.

This clonotype has at least ten counts. The chain combines TRBV7-9 with TRBJ2-5, with TRBD2 matching 7 bases. The CDR3 has 14 amino acids. Germline lookup yields CDR1 SEHNR and CDR2 FQNEAQ (reference sequence). Unmatched junction bases numbered 4, after V lost 5 bases and J lost 1 base. CDR3 sequence reads: CASSPSGVQETQYF. In nucleotides, the CDR3 is TGTGCCAGCAGCCCGAGCGGGGTCCAAGAGACCCAGTACTTC.

In this sample, this clonotype turned up many times. The chain employs TRBV20-1 and TRBJ2-1; D may match TRBD1 or TRBD2 (6 bases each). The length of the CDR3 is 20 residues. The germline CDR1 and CDR2 sequences are DFQATT and SNEGSKA (reference sequence). With 5 bases removed from V and 7 bases from J, the gap between germline ends came to 36 bases. The CDR3: CSAPRTARSYTSPWRNEQFF. DNA of the CDR3: TGCAGTGCTCCCCGGACAGCACGCTCCTATACTAGCCCCTGGAGGAATGAGCAGTTCTTC.

The chain uses TRBV5-4 and TRBJ2-3; 8 nucleotides line up with TRBD2. This CDR3 contains 14 residues. Germline lookup yields CDR1 SGHNT and CDR2 YYREEE (reference sequence). Trimming removed 6 bases from V and 5 bases from J; junction bases left unmatched: 8. CDR3 in DNA: TGTGCCAGCAAACGGGGGGGCGGCGGAGATACGCAGTATTTT. Residues: CASKRGGGGDTQYF.

This clonotype was picked up many times. This sequence joins TRBV7-3 and TRBJ1-5, with 8 nucleotides matching TRBD1. Per germline, CDR1 SGHTA and CDR2 FQGTGA. V gave up 5 bases and J gave up 0 bases; unmatched junction bases: 12. This CDR3 contains 18 residues. CDR3 amino acids: CASSLAARGPYSNQPQHF. CDR3 in DNA: TGTGCCAGCAGCCTTGCGGCCAGGGGGCCGTATAGCAATCAGCCCCAGCATTTT.

This clonotype was counted at least ten times. V and J are TRBV18 and TRBJ2-3; D is ambiguous. The CDR3 extends over 14 amino acids. In germline, CDR1 is KGHSH, CDR2 LQKENI. V lost 1 base, J lost 4 bases, and 9 bases lay in between. The chain's CDR3 is CASSPQRRSDTQYF. DNA of the CDR3: TGTGCCAGCTCACCACAGCGACGCTCAGATACGCAGTATTTT.

This clonotype was picked up many times. The CDR3 loop reads CASILDSVHSV. DNA for the CDR3: TGTGCCAGCATTCTAGACTCCGTCCACTCTGTC. The chain is built from TRBV2 and TRBJ2-7; D call uncertain. In germline, CDR1 is SNHLY, CDR2 FYNNEI. CDR3 length equals 11 residues.

This clonotype was detected ten times or more. This chain connects TRBV27 to TRBJ2-1; 10 nucleotides align to TRBD2. CDR1 is MNHEY and CDR2 is SMNVEV in the germline V gene (reference sequence). V trimming: 1 base; J trimming: 8 bases; junction bases outside the gene matches: 8. The CDR3 totals 16 residues. The CDR3 protein is CASSLYERGGPDEQFF. CDR3 sequence (DNA): TGTGCCAGCAGTTTATATGAGCGGGGGGGCCCCGATGAGCAGTTCTTC.

In its sample, this clonotype was seen many times. A read error is possible here, since a much larger clone lies one base away. The J gene is TRBJ2-7, the V gene TRBV7-2; possible D gene TRBD2, 7 bases. The length of the CDR3 is 13 residues. From germline, CDR1 is SGHTA and CDR2 FQGNSA. V was cut by 2 bases and J by 3 bases, with 8 bases left in between. The CDR3 loop reads CASSLRGGYEQYF. DNA for the CDR3: TGTGCCAGCAGCTTAAGGGGGGGCTACGAGCAGTACTTC.